This T cell receptor (beta chain) appears in the sequencing data of a study of T cells in tumors after PD-1 blockade (dated by TCRdb to about 2019). Notes on the research overall: Patients with prior checkpoint blockade, systemic immunosuppressant use, or recent radiotherapy or other anti-cancer therapy within 4 weeks were excluded. The study performed paired single-cell RNA and TCR sequencing on site-matched tumors from BCC or SCC patients before and after anti-PD-1 therapy. Treatment consisted of either cemiplimab 350 mg every 2 weeks or pembrolizumab 200 mg every 3 weeks. On average, tumor samples yielded 26,000 or so TCR templates (range about 550-100,000) and several thousand unique clonotypes, roughly 21-fold deeper than single-cell TCR sequencing. A subset of patients also received ongoing daily vismodegib 150 mg during anti-PD-1 treatment. Clinical response was assessed using RECIST version 1.1.

Results the study describes overall, beyond this receptor: In squamous cell carcinoma, around 50% of expanded exhausted clones were novel versus about 30% of other expanded CD8+ clones. Exhausted CD8+ clones expanded after therapy were mostly novel clonotypes undetected pre-treatment, suggesting clonal replacement rather than reinvigoration of pre-existing clones. About 41% of tumor TCR clonotypes were found in blood, and some novel exhausted tumor clones appeared in pre-treatment blood, suggesting peripheral recruitment. The source of novel T cell clones was not identified, and lymphoid organs or rare unexpanded clones within the tumor or the tumor periphery could be included among the possible sources. Clonal replacement appeared only between pre- and post-treatment samples, not between two pre-treatment samples, arguing against biopsy timing or location artifacts.

In the case of this clone: What this receptor recognizes is not known. Per-base qualities were not stored, and no clone one base away is much larger.

The germline V gene (reference sequence) provides CDR1 SEHNR and CDR2 FQNEAQ. CDR3 length: 15 amino acids, cysteine to phenylalanine. Just the 45-base CDR3 DNA is kept, in frame starting at base 1. Clipping removes 1 base from V and 4 bases from J, with 6 as the unmatched junction base count. The immunoSEQ platform was used to carry out deep TCRbeta sequencing. The original pipeline was this. For further analysis, only productive rearrangements were exported from the immunoSEQ Analyzer. A two-sided binomial test at Bonferroni-corrected P below 0.01 was used to call clones with significant expansion or contraction between timepoints. Bulk TCRbeta clonotypes were assigned T cell phenotypes by matching to single-cell RNA+TCR-seq clones sharing the same TCRbeta sequence. Clone enrichment in tumor was calculated as tumor frequency divided by PBMC frequency from bulk TCR sequencing. TCRs were sorted with GLIPH into specificity groups, meaning clusters of distinct TCRs that share CDR3 motifs and likely recognize common antigens. Sourced from immuneACCESS, this table was stored by TCRdb with only in-frame sequences that have V and J called. A share of the clones is absent; for the studies checked, an unresolved V gene accounts for under half, and the remainder has no known explanation. V and J calls and clone size are those listed in that table; D and trimming were worked out from the DNA. Present in this sample are fewer than 15,000 clones, 55% to 80% of which were seen just once. Of the sample, roughly 26% falls within the top ten clones.

Reading the label with the study, this specimen's time point is: before anti-PD-1 therapy. Tumor biopsies were site-matched, taken from the same primary tumor before and after PD-1 blockade. For bulk TCRbeta sequencing, genomic DNA was extracted from tumor biopsies or peripheral blood, and input amounts ranged from about 600 ng to 6,004 ng. To increase sensitivity for rare clonotypes compared with single-cell TCR sequencing, remaining biopsy material was subjected to bulk TCRbeta sequencing. Histologically proven advanced or metastatic basal or squamous cell carcinoma was present in all patients, all of whom were poor candidates for surgical resection. Serial tumor biopsies during anti-PD-1 treatment were taken from the 4 patients who made up the squamous cell carcinoma cohort. Fresh biopsies were taken from the primary tumor site, and part of the biopsy material was kept in RNAlater for exome and bulk TCR sequencing.

This receptor was taken from a human donor with cutaneous squamous cell carcinoma. The specimen comprised tumor tissue, sampled before anti-PD-1 treatment. The chain joins TRBV7-9 to TRBJ1-1, with 7 bases in between that match TRBD1. The nucleotide sequence reads as follows: TGTGCCAGCAGCTTAGAGGTAGGGGGCCGCACTGAAGCTTTCTTT. Its product reads: CASSLEVGGRTEAFF.